The rows below give T cell receptor beta chains drawn from one sample of a study of CD8 T cells in Susac syndrome. Each CDR3 protein is one row after TCRdb ran MiXCR on the immunoSEQ multiplex PCR reads. This sample carries around 110,000 distinct CDR3 sequences, 96% of them seen once, and the ten largest clones take roughly 0.13%. Specimen: CD4+ T cells from PBMCs. These receptors were collected from a human donor with Susac syndrome. CDR3s include the opening cysteine and the closing phenylalanine or tryptophan. A D gene is named only where the DNA matches it firmly. Expanded clones are given a class, and other clones once, few, many or no size at all.

CDR3 protein: CASSRTGPTEAFF
CDR3 DNA: TGTGCCAGCAGTAGGACAGGACCCACTGAAGCTTTCTTT
J gene: TRBJ1-1
D gene: TRBD1
clone size: -
V gene: TRBV6-5

CDR3 protein: CASSYAGTASAKNIQYF
CDR3 DNA: TGCGCCAGCAGCTACGCCGGGACTGCATCAGCCAAAAACATTCAGTACTTC
J gene: TRBJ2-4
D gene: -
clone size: -
V gene: TRBV4-1

CDR3 protein: CASSRGQGRDSTDTQYF
CDR3 DNA: TGTGCCAGCAGCCGCGGACAGGGTCGAGATAGCACAGATACGCAGTATTTT
J gene: TRBJ2-3
D gene: TRBD1
clone size: -
V gene: TRBV7-9

CDR3 protein: CASSIGGQPKEETQYF
CDR3 DNA: TGTGCCAGTAGTATAGGAGGACAGCCCAAGGAGGAGACCCAGTACTTC
J gene: TRBJ2-5
D gene: -
clone size: -
V gene: TRBV19

CDR3 protein: CAWSPTEAKQFF
CDR3 DNA: TGTGCCTGGAGTCCGACGGAAGCAAAGCAGTTCTTC
J gene: TRBJ2-1
D gene: -
clone size: -
V gene: TRBV30

CDR3 protein: CASSEWGDNEQFF
CDR3 DNA: TGTGCCAGCAGTGAATGGGGGGACAATGAGCAGTTCTTC
J gene: TRBJ2-1
D gene: -
clone size: -
V gene: TRBV25-1

CDR3 protein: CASSPGTGADHEQYF
CDR3 DNA: TGTGCCAGCAGTCCGGGGACAGGGGCAGACCACGAGCAGTACTTC
J gene: TRBJ2-7
D gene: TRBD1
clone size: -
V gene: TRBV12-3/TRBV12-4

CDR3 protein: CASTPPALNYGYTF
CDR3 DNA: TGTGCCAGCACCCCCCCCGCGCTAAACTATGGCTACACCTTC
J gene: TRBJ1-2
D gene: -
clone size: -
V gene: TRBV28

CDR3 protein: CASSAPTGGAGANVLTF
CDR3 DNA: TGTGCCAGCAGCGCACCTACAGGGGGAGCTGGGGCCAACGTCCTGACTTTC
J gene: TRBJ2-6
D gene: TRBD1
clone size: -
V gene: TRBV2

CDR3 protein: CASSQDFGTRETQYF
CDR3 DNA: TGTGCCAGCAGCCAAGACTTCGGGACTCGGGAGACCCAGTACTTC
J gene: TRBJ2-5
D gene: -
clone size: -
V gene: TRBV14

CDR3 protein: CAWSLLFGGYTF
CDR3 DNA: TGTGCCTGGAGCCTACTCTTTGGAGGCTACACCTTC
J gene: TRBJ1-2
D gene: -
clone size: -
V gene: TRBV30

CDR3 protein: CSVPLVRNNEQFF
CDR3 DNA: TGCAGCGTCCCCCTGGTTCGGAACAATGAGCAGTTCTTC
J gene: TRBJ2-1
D gene: -
clone size: -
V gene: TRBV29-1

CDR3 protein: CASSLGQGSIETQYF
CDR3 DNA: TGTGCCAGCAGCCTGGGACAGGGGAGCATCGAGACCCAGTACTTC
J gene: TRBJ2-5
D gene: TRBD1
clone size: few
V gene: TRBV7-2

CDR3 protein: CASMGGGQLNSGANVLTF
CDR3 DNA: TGTGCCAGCATGGGCGGGGGACAGTTAAACTCTGGGGCCAACGTCCTGACTTTC
J gene: TRBJ2-6
D gene: -
clone size: once
V gene: TRBV28

CDR3 protein: CSARDRRGGEKLFF
CDR3 DNA: TGCAGTGCTAGAGATCGAAGGGGTGGTGAAAAACTGTTTTTT
J gene: TRBJ1-4
D gene: -
clone size: -
V gene: TRBV20-1

CDR3 protein: CASSQDTGNGTPQHF
CDR3 DNA: TGCGCCAGCAGCCAAGACACAGGGAACGGAACGCCCCAGCATTTT
J gene: TRBJ1-5
D gene: -
clone size: -
V gene: TRBV4-3

CDR3 protein: CASSTPGANQPQHF
CDR3 DNA: TGTGCCAGTAGTACCCCCGGGGCCAATCAGCCCCAGCATTTT
J gene: TRBJ1-5
D gene: -
clone size: -
V gene: TRBV19

CDR3 protein: CASSRELITDTQYF
CDR3 DNA: TGTGCCAGCAGTCGGGAGTTAATAACAGATACGCAGTATTTT
J gene: TRBJ2-3
D gene: -
clone size: -
V gene: TRBV2

CDR3 protein: CASRVSYNEQFF
CDR3 DNA: TGTGCCAGCAGGGTATCTTACAATGAGCAGTTCTTC
J gene: TRBJ2-1
D gene: -
clone size: -
V gene: TRBV2

CDR3 protein: CASRQLLKQYF
CDR3 DNA: TGTGCCAGCCGACAGTTGCTTAAGCAGTACTTC
J gene: TRBJ2-7
D gene: -
clone size: once
V gene: TRBV25-1

CDR3 protein: CSAEDRGEKLFF
CDR3 DNA: TGCAGTGCCGAGGACAGGGGAGAAAAACTGTTTTTT
J gene: TRBJ1-4
D gene: TRBD1
clone size: -
V gene: TRBV20-1

CDR3 protein: CASSLDRAIGNTIYF
CDR3 DNA: TGTGCCAGCAGTTTAGACAGGGCGATTGGAAACACCATATATTTT
J gene: TRBJ1-3
D gene: TRBD1
clone size: -
V gene: TRBV28

CDR3 protein: CATSDSGTGIPGEQFF
CDR3 DNA: TGTGCCACCAGTGACTCCGGGACAGGGATCCCCGGTGAGCAGTTCTTC
J gene: TRBJ2-1
D gene: TRBD1
clone size: -
V gene: TRBV24-1

CDR3 protein: CATSDSGQGIEDTQYF
CDR3 DNA: TGTGCCACCAGTGACTCGGGACAGGGGATTGAAGATACGCAGTATTTT
J gene: TRBJ2-3
D gene: TRBD1
clone size: -
V gene: TRBV24-1

CDR3 protein: CASSHGLRTDTQYF
CDR3 DNA: TGCGCCAGCAGCCACGGACTTCGCACAGATACGCAGTATTTT
J gene: TRBJ2-3
D gene: -
clone size: -
V gene: TRBV5-1

CDR3 protein: CASSLDSKNIQYF
CDR3 DNA: TGTGCCAGCAGCTTGGACAGCAAAAACATTCAGTACTTC
J gene: TRBJ2-4
D gene: -
clone size: few
V gene: TRBV5-1

CDR3 protein: CASRPVRGLYNEQFF
CDR3 DNA: TGTGCCAGCAGACCAGTAAGGGGACTCTACAATGAGCAGTTCTTC
J gene: TRBJ2-1
D gene: -
clone size: -
V gene: TRBV27

CDR3 protein: CASSLGGTVQETQYF
CDR3 DNA: TGTGCCAGCAGCTTAGGGGGGACAGTCCAAGAGACCCAGTACTTC
J gene: TRBJ2-5
D gene: TRBD1
clone size: once
V gene: TRBV7-9

CDR3 protein: CASSPKAGAGYNEQFF
CDR3 DNA: TGTGCCAGCAGCCCGAAGGCGGGAGCGGGCTACAATGAGCAGTTCTTC
J gene: TRBJ2-1
D gene: TRBD2
clone size: -
V gene: TRBV12-3/TRBV12-4

CDR3 protein: CSATPGTGLNYEQYF
CDR3 DNA: TGCAGTGCTACCCCCGGGACAGGTCTTAACTACGAGCAGTACTTC
J gene: TRBJ2-7
D gene: TRBD1
clone size: -
V gene: TRBV20-1

CDR3 protein: CASNPRDRALFGTQYF
CDR3 DNA: TGTGCCAGCAACCCTCGGGACAGGGCGCTTTTCGGGACCCAGTACTTC
J gene: TRBJ2-5
D gene: TRBD1
clone size: -
V gene: TRBV28

CDR3 protein: CASSPRESIQYF
CDR3 DNA: TGTGCCAGCAGTCCCCGGGAATCTATTCAGTACTTC
J gene: TRBJ2-4
D gene: -
clone size: -
V gene: TRBV12-3/TRBV12-4

CDR3 protein: CASSDRSYGYTF
CDR3 DNA: TGTGCCAGCAGCGACAGGAGCTATGGCTACACCTTC
J gene: TRBJ1-2
D gene: -
clone size: -
V gene: TRBV6-5

CDR3 protein: CASSLRTNEQYF
CDR3 DNA: TGTGCCAGCAGCTTAAGGACAAACGAGCAGTACTTC
J gene: TRBJ2-7
D gene: -
clone size: once
V gene: TRBV7-2

CDR3 protein: CSASIGREESQHF
CDR3 DNA: TGCAGTGCTAGTATTGGCAGGGAAGAGTCCCAGCATTTT
J gene: TRBJ1-5
D gene: -
clone size: -
V gene: TRBV20-1

CDR3 protein: CASSSSSALYNEQFF
CDR3 DNA: TGTGCCAGCAGCTCGTCTAGCGCTCTATACAATGAGCAGTTCTTC
J gene: TRBJ2-1
D gene: -
clone size: -
V gene: TRBV7-9

CDR3 protein: CAGQGAGSNTQYF
CDR3 DNA: TGTGCCGGCCAAGGGGCCGGCTCGAATACGCAGTATTTT
J gene: TRBJ2-3
D gene: -
clone size: -
V gene: TRBV30

CDR3 protein: CSAKDSPSYEQYF
CDR3 DNA: TGCAGTGCCAAGGACAGCCCGTCCTACGAGCAGTACTTC
J gene: TRBJ2-7
D gene: -
clone size: -
V gene: TRBV20-1

CDR3 protein: CASRGQGLHEQFF
CDR3 DNA: TGTGCCAGCCGTGGACAGGGGTTGCATGAGCAGTTCTTC
J gene: TRBJ2-1
D gene: TRBD1
clone size: -
V gene: TRBV2

CDR3 protein: CATSSHRTDYGYTF
CDR3 DNA: TGTGCCACCAGCAGCCATAGGACTGACTATGGCTACACCTTC
J gene: TRBJ1-2
D gene: -
clone size: once
V gene: TRBV15

CDR3 protein: CASSSRGTVGNQPQHF
CDR3 DNA: TGTGCCAGCAGCTCCCGGGGGACGGTCGGCAATCAGCCCCAGCATTTT
J gene: TRBJ1-5
D gene: -
clone size: -
V gene: TRBV5-6

CDR3 protein: CATSDQTSGRMGEQFF
CDR3 DNA: TGTGCCACCAGTGATCAGACTAGCGGGAGGATGGGTGAGCAGTTCTTC
J gene: TRBJ2-1
D gene: TRBD2
clone size: -
V gene: TRBV24-1

CDR3 protein: CSVEKATETQYF
CDR3 DNA: TGCAGCGTTGAAAAGGCAACGGAGACCCAGTACTTC
J gene: TRBJ2-5
D gene: -
clone size: -
V gene: TRBV29-1

CDR3 protein: CASSLGGRGDNEQFF
CDR3 DNA: TGCGCCAGCAGCTTGGGCGGGAGGGGCGACAATGAGCAGTTCTTC
J gene: TRBJ2-1
D gene: TRBD2
clone size: -
V gene: TRBV5-1

CDR3 protein: CASSYKETQYF
CDR3 DNA: TGTGCCAGCAGTTACAAAGAGACCCAGTACTTC
J gene: TRBJ2-5
D gene: -
clone size: -
V gene: TRBV6-2/TRBV6-3

CDR3 protein: CSARVAGRTSNQPQHF
CDR3 DNA: TGCAGTGCTAGAGTGGCAGGGAGAACAAGCAATCAGCCCCAGCATTTT
J gene: TRBJ1-5
D gene: -
clone size: -
V gene: TRBV20-1

CDR3 protein: CASSPQGALPNEQFF
CDR3 DNA: TGTGCCAGCAGTCCTCAGGGGGCTCTCCCCAATGAGCAGTTCTTC
J gene: TRBJ2-1
D gene: TRBD1
clone size: -
V gene: TRBV3-1

CDR3 protein: CASSQDLANQPQHF
CDR3 DNA: TGCGCCAGCAGCCAAGATCTTGCCAATCAGCCCCAGCATTTT
J gene: TRBJ1-5
D gene: -
clone size: -
V gene: TRBV4-3

CDR3 protein: CASSSSGSGEKLFF
CDR3 DNA: TGTGCTAGCAGCTCCTCCGGGAGTGGTGAAAAACTGTTTTTT
J gene: TRBJ1-4
D gene: -
clone size: -
V gene: TRBV7-7

CDR3 protein: CSVVRSGVYGYTF
CDR3 DNA: TGCAGCGTTGTCCGGTCAGGAGTCTATGGCTACACCTTC
J gene: TRBJ1-2
D gene: -
clone size: -
V gene: TRBV29-1

CDR3 protein: CSVPSEVFGELFF
CDR3 DNA: TGCAGCGTGCCGTCAGAGGTCTTCGGGGAGCTGTTTTTT
J gene: TRBJ2-2
D gene: -
clone size: -
V gene: TRBV29-1

CDR3 protein: CASSYRFGQDYGYTF
CDR3 DNA: TGCGCCAGCAGCTACCGATTCGGACAAGACTATGGCTACACCTTC
J gene: TRBJ1-2
D gene: -
clone size: -
V gene: TRBV4-1

CDR3 protein: CASSLDPTYNEQFF
CDR3 DNA: TGTGCCAGCAGTTTAGACCCGACCTACAATGAGCAGTTCTTC
J gene: TRBJ2-1
D gene: -
clone size: -
V gene: TRBV12-3/TRBV12-4

CDR3 protein: CASSPQTDVRAFF
CDR3 DNA: TGTGCCAGCAGCCCCCAGACAGATGTGAGGGCTTTCTTT
J gene: TRBJ1-1
D gene: -
clone size: -
V gene: TRBV5-6

CDR3 protein: CASSLTLKETQYF
CDR3 DNA: TGCGCCAGCAGCTTGACCCTCAAAGAGACCCAGTACTTC
J gene: TRBJ2-5
D gene: -
clone size: -
V gene: TRBV5-1

CDR3 protein: CASSSRTSGGYTF
CDR3 DNA: TGTGCCAGCAGTTCTAGGACTTCAGGTGGCTACACCTTC
J gene: TRBJ1-2
D gene: -
clone size: -
V gene: TRBV6-5

CDR3 protein: CASIQGAGGSQYF
CDR3 DNA: TGTGCCAGCATACAGGGGGCGGGAGGTTCGCAGTATTTT
J gene: TRBJ2-3
D gene: -
clone size: -
V gene: TRBV6-6

CDR3 protein: CSARSGVNQPQHF
CDR3 DNA: TGCAGTGCTAGGTCCGGGGTCAATCAGCCCCAGCATTTT
J gene: TRBJ1-5
D gene: -
clone size: -
V gene: TRBV20-1

CDR3 protein: CASTQAAGANYGYTF
CDR3 DNA: TGCGCCAGCACCCAGGCGGCCGGAGCTAACTATGGCTACACCTTC
J gene: TRBJ1-2
D gene: -
clone size: once
V gene: TRBV5-1

CDR3 protein: CASSSGTVKGKLFF
CDR3 DNA: TGTGCCAGCAGCTCCGGGACGGTAAAGGGAAAACTGTTTTTT
J gene: TRBJ1-4
D gene: -
clone size: -
V gene: TRBV7-2